The 9 T cell receptor beta chains presented below share a single source sample, sequenced in a study of shared clonotypes between healthy human individuals. Here immunoSEQ multiplex PCR was the method, and the copy in TCRdb shows in-frame clones only, minus some. In the table there are about 2.4 million clones, approximately 93% of which are singletons. The sequenced sample consisted of naive CD4+ T cells from PBMCs. Subset indicated: CD45RA+ positively selected. The receptors originated from a man in his late teens or twenties in good health. Some clones in this sample may be carry-over from other donors' samples.

Only one count was recorded for this clone. The J gene is TRBJ1-4, the V gene TRBV7-2, with D hard to call. There are 14 residues in the CDR3. Trimming removed 2 bases at V and 7 bases at J, with 11 bases between. CDR1 SGHTA and CDR2 FQGNSA come from the germline V gene. This CDR3 reads CASSLSGSGEKLFF. CDR3 in DNA: TGTGCCAGCAGCTTAAGTGGGAGTGGTGAAAAACTGTTTTTT.

This clone was seen a handful of times. The gene calls are TRBV10-2 and TRBJ1-1; the D is unclear. The CDR3 extends over 13 amino acids. With 7 bases removed from V and 5 bases from J, the gap between germline ends came to 14 bases. Germline V gene sequence: CDR1 WSHSY, CDR2 SAAADI. The CDR3 sequence: CASTGIPGTEAFF. In DNA form, the CDR3 reads TGCGCCAGCACGGGTATTCCAGGTACTGAAGCTTTCTTT.

The chain carries TRBV9 and TRBJ2-1; 7 bases map to TRBD2. The CDR3 loop spans 15 amino acids. CDR1 SGDLS and CDR2 YYNGEE come from the germline V gene. V lost 0 bases and J lost 4; bases outside the gene matches: 4. CDR3 nucleotide sequence: TGTGCCAGCAGCGTAGTTCTAGCGGAGTACAATGAGCAGTTCTTC. Amino acids: CASSVVLAEYNEQFF.

The chain carries TRBV28 and TRBJ2-6; no definite D call. Trimming pared 1 base from V and 0 bases from J, leaving 4 bases between. The CDR3 is made up of 15 amino acids. In germline, CDR1 is MDHEN, CDR2 SYDVKM. This CDR3 is CASSLSISGANVLTF. The CDR3 DNA reads as TGTGCCAGCAGTTTATCGATCTCTGGGGCCAACGTCCTGACTTTC.

The rearrangement uses TRBV10-1 and TRBJ2-1; D is unresolved. This CDR3 is built from 15 residues. The V and J ends lost 0 bases and 4 bases respectively, with 10 bases between them. CDR1 is WNHNN and CDR2 is SYGVQD in the germline V gene (reference sequence). In DNA form, the CDR3 reads TGCGCCAGCAGTGAGTCGACTCGAGGTTACAATGAGCAGTTCTTC. Its protein is CASSESTRGYNEQFF.

The chain employs TRBV4-2 and TRBJ2-6; TRBD2 aligns across 14 bases. Germline CDR1 and CDR2: LGHNA and YNFKEQ. The junction had 7 bases not matched to a gene; V was cut back by 1 base and J by 2 bases. The CDR3 has 20 amino acids. In nucleotides, the CDR3 is TGTGCCAGCAGCCAAGGCCGACTAGCGGGAGGGCCTGCTGGGGCCAACGTCCTGACTTTC. Translation gives CASSQGRLAGGPAGANVLTF.

Points on this clone: Distinct nucleotide sequences in the sample also encode this CDR3. This chain joins TRBV19 and TRBJ1-5, with D tentatively TRBD1 (6 bases). Germline CDR1 LNHDA, CDR2 SQIVND (reference sequence). The CDR3 is 14 residues long. The V gene lost 1 base and the J gene lost 6 bases, with 10 bases spanning the gap. CDR3 bases: TGTGCCAGTAGTATAGTAGGAGGGGGTCAGCCCCAGCATTTT. Protein sequence: CASSIVGGGQPQHF.

The rearrangement uses TRBV5-1 and TRBJ1-2; D unclear. This CDR3 has 12 amino acids. V was shortened by 3 bases and J by 6 bases, with 9 bases between the two germline ends. Per the germline V gene, CDR1 is SGHRS and CDR2 is YFSETQ. The DNA for the CDR3 is TGCGCCAGCAGCTCTAATTGGGATGGCTACACCTTC. It is translated as CASSSNWDGYTF. Using reference TRBV5-1 and TRBJ1-2 for the parts outside the CDR3, the full variable domain is KAGVTQTPRYLIKTRGQQVTLSCSPISGHRSVSWYQQTPGQGLQFLFEYFSETQRNKGNFPGRFSGRQFSNSRSEMNVSTLELGDSALYLCASSSNWDGYTFGSGTRLTVV.

J is TRBJ2-3 and V is TRBV5-1; 9 bases align to TRBD2. Losses at the gene ends were 2 bases for V and 5 bases for J; bases not matched to a gene: 3. Looked up from germline, CDR1 is SGHRS and CDR2 is YFSETQ. The CDR3 sequence is 14 residues long. The CDR3 sequence is CASSLDSGRDTQYF. CDR3 DNA: TGCGCCAGCAGCTTAGATAGCGGGAGAGATACGCAGTATTTT.